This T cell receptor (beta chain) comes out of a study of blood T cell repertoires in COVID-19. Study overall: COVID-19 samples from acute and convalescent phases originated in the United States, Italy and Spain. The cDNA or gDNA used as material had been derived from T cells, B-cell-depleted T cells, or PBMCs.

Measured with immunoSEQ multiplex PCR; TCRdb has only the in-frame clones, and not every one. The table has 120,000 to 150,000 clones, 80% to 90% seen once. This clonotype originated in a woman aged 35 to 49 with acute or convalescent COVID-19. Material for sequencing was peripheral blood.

CDR3 protein: CASSARLGSQETQYF. CDR3 bases: TGTGCCAGCAGCGCCCGTCTGGGGAGCCAAGAGACCCAGTACTTC. The chain has TRBV9 and TRBJ2-5; a possible D gene is TRBD2 (5 bases). V was shortened by 3 bases and J by 1 base, with 13 bases between the two germline ends. The CDR3 spans 15 residues. The V gene's germline CDR1 is SGDLS and CDR2 YYNGEE. Full variable domain (outside the CDR3, taken from reference TRBV9 and TRBJ2-5): DSGVTQTPKHLITATGQRVTLRCSPRSGDLSVYWYQQSLDQGLQFLIQYYNGEERAKGNILERFSAQQFPDLHSELNLSSLELGDSALYFCASSARLGSQETQYFGPGTRLLVL.